This is a list of T cell receptor beta chains from one sample in a study of shared clonotypes between healthy human individuals. Data came from immunoSEQ multiplex PCR; TCRdb stores just in-frame clones and leaves some out. This sample carries over a million clones, 75% of them seen once, and the ten largest clones take around 1.4%. The sequencing sample was made of memory CD4+ T cells sorted from blood. The receptors derive from a man younger than 35 in good health. Both conserved end residues are part of each CDR3. Each record gives: J gene, D gene, V gene, clone size, CDR3 DNA, CDR3 protein. D genes are given only for firm matches. The size entry is marked missing in some rows and otherwise reads once, few, many or a size class.

J: TRBJ2-3; D: -; V: TRBV5-6; size: -; DNA: TGTGCCAGCAGCTTGAGACTAGGGGGAACCACAGATACGCAGTATTTT; CDR3: CASSLRLGGTTDTQYF
J: TRBJ2-2; D: TRBD1; V: TRBV19; size: -; DNA: TGTGCCAGTAGTACCAGGACAGGATCGAACACCGGGGAGCTGTTTTTT; CDR3: CASSTRTGSNTGELFF
J: TRBJ2-3; D: TRBD2; V: TRBV4-3; size: few; DNA: TGCGCCAGCAGCCGGGGGACTAGCGCCACAGATACGCAGTATTTT; CDR3: CASSRGTSATDTQYF
J: TRBJ1-1; D: -; V: TRBV27; size: few; DNA: TGTGCCAGCACAAAGACAGGGAACACTGAAGCTTTCTTT; CDR3: CASTKTGNTEAFF
J: TRBJ2-1; D: TRBD1; V: TRBV6-5; size: -; DNA: TGTGCCAGCAGCCCCCGTCCTGGGACAGTAAAGTTCTTC; CDR3: CASSPRPGTVKFF
J: TRBJ1-1; D: -; V: TRBV2; size: -; DNA: TGTGCCAGCAGTGAACGGATCGGAGCTTTCTTT; CDR3: CASSERIGAFF
J: TRBJ1-2; D: -; V: TRBV19; size: -; DNA: TGTGCCAGTATGTCCGGGACGGGCACCGGAGGCTACACCTTC; CDR3: CASMSGTGTGGYTF
J: TRBJ2-1; D: TRBD2; V: TRBV28; size: -; DNA: TGTGCCAGCAGGGAAAGCGGGGGGGCCTACAATGAGCAGTTCTTC; CDR3: CASRESGGAYNEQFF
J: TRBJ1-1; D: -; V: TRBV7-9; size: -; DNA: TGTGCCAGCAGCCCTAATTCCGCGCGGCGGGCTTTCTTT; CDR3: CASSPNSARRAFF
J: TRBJ2-7; D: TRBD1; V: TRBV7-8; size: -; DNA: TGTGCCAGCAGCGTGGAAGCCGGGACAGGGAACTACGAGCAGTACTTC; CDR3: CASSVEAGTGNYEQYF
J: TRBJ1-1; D: -; V: TRBV30; size: -; DNA: TGTGCCTGGAGTGTAAGCACTGAAGCTTTCTTT; CDR3: CAWSVSTEAFF
J: TRBJ2-3; D: TRBD1; V: TRBV5-4; size: -; DNA: TGTGCCAGCAGCTCCTACAGGGGAACAGATACGCAGTATTTT; CDR3: CASSSYRGTDTQYF
J: TRBJ2-7; D: -; V: TRBV27; size: -; DNA: TGTGCCAGCAGTTTATCGGGGGAGTCCTCCTACGAGCAGTACTTC; CDR3: CASSLSGESSYEQYF
J: TRBJ2-2; D: TRBD2; V: TRBV10-3; size: -; DNA: TGTGCCATCAATCCGGGACTAGCGGGGAACACCGGGGAGCTGTTTTTT; CDR3: CAINPGLAGNTGELFF
J: TRBJ1-4; D: -; V: TRBV5-1; size: -; DNA: TGCGCCAGCAGCTTGGGGGCCACTGGACGTGAAAAACTGTTTTTT; CDR3: CASSLGATGREKLFF
J: TRBJ1-3; D: TRBD1; V: TRBV19; size: -; DNA: TGTGCCAGTAAAAGAACAGGGGGCGCAAGAGGAAACACCATATATTTT; CDR3: CASKRTGGARGNTIYF
J: TRBJ1-1; D: -; V: TRBV5-4; size: -; DNA: TGTGCCAGCAGCTTGAATGGGGGGACGAACACTGAAGCTTTCTTT; CDR3: CASSLNGGTNTEAFF
J: TRBJ1-1; D: -; V: TRBV10-1; size: -; DNA: TGCGCCAGCAGTGTATCCAGGGGTAGGACTGAAGCTTTCTTT; CDR3: CASSVSRGRTEAFF
J: TRBJ2-7; D: TRBD1; V: TRBV6-6; size: -; DNA: TGTGCCAGCAGCCCCCGGGACAGGGCTTCCTACGAGCAGTACTTC; CDR3: CASSPRDRASYEQYF